This TCR beta chain was identified in a study of T-cell reconstitution after alpha-beta-depleted transplantation in children. To note about this clonotype: The target antigen is unknown. The germline gene is not matched at one end of the junction; a read error may be the cause.

The germline gives CDR1 SGHRS, CDR2 YFSETQ. CDR3 length equals 19 residues. Preparation of the TCRbeta library was carried out with unique molecular identifiers. From the PCR reads, TCRdb called clonotypes with MiXCR, one entry per CDR3 protein. The sample has 700,000 to 850,000 distinct CDR3 sequences, 15% to 20% seen once. Overall study results and limits: Several hundred rapidly expanded clones from non-depleted graft cells reportedly supplied alpha-beta T cells about two months post-transplant. Diversity and T-cell counts at one year after transplant derived mostly from new T cells. Some patients owed their high day-60 TCRbeta diversity to surviving recipient T cells and thymic progenitors.

The sequence was collected from a male patient between 5 and 17 years old who had a stem cell transplant for acute lymphoblastic leukemia, so the T cells may come from the graft donor. The chain uses TRBV5-1 and TRBJ2-3; D might be TRBD1 (5 bases). Specimen: PBMCs, mostly from graft donor cells, collected 360 days after TCRalphabeta/CD19-depleted stem cell transplant. CDR3 loop: CASSLDFQGPVSNTNTQYF. For the CDR3, the DNA is TGCGCCAGCAGCTTGGATTTCCAGGGTCCTGTTTCTAACACAAATACGCAGTATTTT.